What follows are 27 T cell receptor beta chains derived from one specimen sequenced in a study of blood T cells in healthy people across ages (dated by TCRdb to between 2014 and 2017). The library came from 5' RACE. Instrument used: Illumina HiSeq 2500. The second PCR ran for roughly 7 to 12 cycles and used a J-beta primer mix along with a sample-barcoded 5' primer. The public reads were reanalyzed by TCRdb: fastp trimming at Q25, MiXCR alignment, in-frame beta chains only. Every CDR3 protein is listed once, alongside the most common genes and DNA of its rows. The sample table shows about 1.8 million distinct CDR3 sequences, and around 50% are seen once. Jointly, the top ten make up approximately 2.1% of the sample. The specimen sequenced was blood. The receptors stem from a woman aged 40 to 50 in good health.

The chain combines TRBV7-2 with TRBJ1-2; D not resolved. V lost 4 bases to trimming and J lost 2 bases, with 14 bases between them. Germline V CDR1 and CDR2: SGHTA, FQGNSA. This CDR3 is built from 15 residues. CDR3 amino acids: CASSSGRFDNYGYTF. The CDR3 nucleotides read TGTGCCAGCAGCTCTGGACGGTTTGACAACTATGGCTACACCTTC.

Concerning this clonotype: Germline is not matched at one junction end, which may reflect a read error. The chain couples TRBV24-1 to TRBJ1-2, with D possibly TRBD1 on 5 matching bases. CDR3 length equals 14 residues. Germline V lookup: CDR1 KGHDR, CDR2 SFDVKD. Written as DNA, the CDR3 is TGTGCCACCAGTAATTTTGGGACCAACTATGGCTACACCTTC. Its protein is CATSNFGTNYGYTF.

This clonotype has a count of ten or more. This rearrangement joins TRBV7-2 to TRBJ2-5, with 9 positions matching TRBD1. The CDR3 covers 15 residues. Per germline, CDR1 SGHTA and CDR2 FQGNSA. V lost 1 base, J lost 2 bases, and 2 bases stayed unmatched. The CDR3, as DNA: TGTGCCAGCAGCTTAGGGGGGACAGGGCAAGAGACCCAGTACTTC. Translating gives CASSLGGTGQETQYF.

This clonotype was counted only a few times. This sequence joins TRBV18 and TRBJ1-1; D unclear. The germline CDR1 and CDR2 sequences are KGHSH and LQKENI. Between the trimmed V and J ends, which lost 3 bases and 2 bases, there was a span of 10 bases. CDR3 length: 14 amino acids. The CDR3 DNA follows: TGTGCCAGCTCACCCGCAACCGCTAACACTGAAGCTTTCTTT. It encodes CASSPATANTEAFF.

This clonotype showed up just a few times. This chain joins TRBV27 and TRBJ2-5, with TRBD1 matching 7 bases. The CDR3 loop spans 14 amino acids. Germline V gene lookup returns CDR1 MNHEY and CDR2 SMNVEV (reference sequence). Losses at the gene ends were 3 bases for V and 2 bases for J; bases not matched to a gene: 3. DNA of the CDR3: TGTGCCAGCAGTTTCTGGGGACAGCAAGAGACCCAGTACTTC. Its translation is CASSFWGQQETQYF.

This clonotype was seen a handful of times. This chain joins TRBV5-1 and TRBJ2-3; weak D call: TRBD2 (6 bases). The germline V and J ends were trimmed by 3 bases and 2 bases, with 31 bases remaining between them. Germline CDR1 is SGHRS and CDR2 is YFSETQ. This CDR3 has 21 amino acids. The CDR3 is CASSYPTRARGPGLNTDTQYF. CDR3 nucleotides: TGCGCCAGCAGCTACCCAACCAGAGCAAGGGGCCCGGGACTCAACACAGATACGCAGTATTTT.

In the case of this clonotype: At one boundary the junction diverges from the germline segment, which might be a read error. This rearrangement joins TRBV9 to TRBJ2-7; TRBD2 matches 10 bases. This CDR3 is built from 16 residues. Looked up from germline, CDR1 is SGDLS and CDR2 is YYNGEE. CDR3 loop: CACSPMSGGAVYEQYF. The DNA of the CDR3 is TGTGCCTGCAGCCCCATGAGCGGGGGGGCCGTTTACGAGCAGTACTTC.

This chain joins TRBV6-6 and TRBJ2-3; no clear D. Per germline, CDR1 MNHNY and CDR2 SVGAGI (reference sequence). V was pared by 3 bases and J by 2 bases, with 9 bases between. The CDR3 is 14 residues long. DNA of the CDR3: TGTGCCAGCAGTTATATGGCCACCACAGATACGCAGTATTTT. It yields the protein CASSYMATTDTQYF.

This chain connects TRBV11-2 to TRBJ2-3; 10 bases line up with TRBD2. Trimming cost V 6 bases and J 2 bases; bases outside gene matches: 8. The CDR3 spans 16 residues. Germline assignment: CDR1 SGHAT and CDR2 FQNNGV. The CDR3 region is CASSSLAGALTDTQYF. Here the CDR3 DNA reads TGTGCCAGCAGTTCTCTAGCGGGGGCGCTCACAGATACGCAGTATTTT. Variable domain in full (rest from reference TRBV11-2 and TRBJ2-3): EAGVAQSPRYKIIEKRQSVAFWCNPISGHATLYWYQQILGQGPKLLIQFQNNGVVDDSQLPKDRFSAERLKGVDSTLKIQPAKLEDSAVYLCASSSLAGALTDTQYFGPGTRLTVL.

This clonotype was recorded once. This chain connects TRBV20-1 to TRBJ1-2; tentatively, D is TRBD1 (5 bases). This CDR3 contains 13 residues. V lost 1 base to trimming and J lost 7 bases, with 13 bases between them. Looked up from germline, CDR1 is DFQATT and CDR2 is SNEGSKA (reference sequence). This CDR3 reads CSARVRERAGYTF. The CDR3 bases are TGCAGTGCTAGAGTCAGGGAAAGAGCTGGCTACACCTTC.

This rearrangement joins TRBV28 to TRBJ2-5; 7 positions agree with TRBD1. The CDR3 consists of 14 residues. Looked up from germline, CDR1 is MDHEN and CDR2 is SYDVKM. V dropped 5 bases and J dropped 5; count of bases not matched to a gene: 8. The DNA of the CDR3 is TGTGCCAGCAGTCCACACAGGGGTGGGGAGACCCAGTACTTC. Protein product: CASSPHRGGETQYF.

To note about this clonotype: Germline and junction disagree at one end, which may indicate a read error. CDR3 region: CTSSEEASGANVLTF. Here the CDR3 DNA reads TGTACCAGCAGTGAAGAGGCCTCTGGGGCCAACGTCCTGACTTTC. The chain recombines TRBV2 with TRBJ2-6; D remains unclear. Per germline, CDR1 SNHLY and CDR2 FYNNEI. The CDR3 consists of 15 residues.

This sequence joins TRBV28 and TRBJ2-5; TRBD2 might be the D (6 bases). Germline V lookup: CDR1 MDHEN, CDR2 SYDVKM. The CDR3 spans 15 residues. Trimming stripped 3 bases from V and 3 bases from J, with 14 bases between. CDR3 residues: CASSFVGGTKETQYF. The CDR3 region has the DNA TGTGCCAGCAGTTTCGTGGGGGGAACCAAAGAGACCCAGTACTTC.

This clonotype was observed a handful of times. This chain joins TRBV10-2 and TRBJ2-7, with TRBD1 matching over 7 bases. Germline V CDR1 and CDR2: WSHSY, SAAADI. J lost 2 bases, V lost 3 bases, and 13 bases had no gene match. This CDR3 spans 17 amino acids. CDR3 DNA: TGCGCCAGCAGTGACCCTCGGACAGGCAACACCCCCTACGAGCAGTACTTC. Protein: CASSDPRTGNTPYEQYF.

The chain links TRBV7-9 to TRBJ2-1, with 12 bases fitting TRBD2. The J call may be faulty, since TRBJ2-7 better matches the DNA end. CDR3 length: 16 amino acids. Looked up from germline, CDR1 is SEHNR and CDR2 is FQNEAQ (reference sequence). The CDR3 DNA follows: TGTGCCAGCAGCCGCTCCGGGACTAGCGGGTACAATGAGCAGTACTTC. It codes for CASSRSGTSGYNEQYF.

The chain uses TRBV7-2 and TRBJ2-1; 13 bases agree with TRBD2. Trimming took 4 bases from V and 5 from J; bases not matched to a gene: 2. The CDR3 has 15 residues. Germline CDR1 SGHTA, CDR2 FQGNSA. DNA of the CDR3: TGTGCCAGCAGCTGGACTAGCGGGAGTAACAATGAGCAGTTCTTC. Translating it yields CASSWTSGSNNEQFF.

This clonotype was observed a few times. The chain links TRBV7-2 to TRBJ2-4, with TRBD2 matching over 8 bases. The last part of the DNA fits TRBJ2-5 better; the J call may be wrong. CDR1 and CDR2 from the germline V gene are SGHTA and FQGNSA. The CDR3 spans 15 residues. The CDR3 protein is CASSHMSPGGETQYF. CDR3 bases: TGTGCCAGCAGCCACATGTCCCCGGGGGGGGAGACCCAGTACTTC.

V and J are TRBV10-3 and TRBJ1-2; D is possibly TRBD1 (5 bases). This CDR3 has 13 amino acids. Germline CDR1 reads ENHRY; CDR2 reads SYGVKD. The ends were cut back, 11 bases at V and 1 base at J, with 14 bases in the middle. The CDR3 DNA follows: TGTGCCCTAGGGGACGGAGATAACTATGGCTACACCTTC. It translates to CALGDGDNYGYTF.

V gene TRBV2 combines with J gene TRBJ2-5, with a weak D call TRBD2 (6 bases). Germline CDR1 is SNHLY and CDR2 is FYNNEI. The CDR3 runs 17 residues. The germline V and J ends were trimmed by 6 bases and 11 bases, with 31 bases remaining between them. CDR3 sequence reads: CASRERTLAGGENEQYF. CDR3 DNA sequence: TGTGCCAGCAGGGAGAGGACACTAGCAGGTGGGGAGAATGAGCAGTACTTC.

This sequence joins TRBV4-2 and TRBJ2-7, with D possibly matching TRBD2 (6 bases). CDR3 length: 13 residues. Trimming cost V 4 bases and J 4 bases, with 11 bases left between them. In germline, CDR1 is LGHNA, CDR2 YNFKEQ. CDR3 sequence reads: CASSPVRGYEQYF. In nucleotides, the CDR3 is TGTGCCAGCAGCCCCGTACGGGGGTACGAGCAGTACTTC.

This clonotype has just a few counts. The CDR3 region is CASGDRASDGYTF. The CDR3 DNA reads TGTGCCAGCGGGGACAGGGCGTCCGATGGCTACACCTTC. The V gene is TRBV2, the J gene TRBJ1-2; TRBD1 matches at 9 bases. Germline values: CDR1 SNHLY, CDR2 FYNNEI. Losses at the gene ends were 8 bases for V and 6 bases for J; bases not matched to a gene: 7. This CDR3 is built from 13 residues.

This clonotype has more than one count but fewer than ten. CDR3 sequence reads: CSVAGGAYGYTF. CDR3 bases: TGCAGCGTTGCAGGGGGGGCCTATGGCTACACCTTC. The genes are TRBV29-1 and TRBJ1-2; 7 nucleotides align to TRBD1. Germline loops: CDR1 SQVTM, CDR2 ANQGSEA. This CDR3 spans 12 amino acids. Trimming took 4 bases from V and 4 from J; bases not matched to a gene: 3.

V and J are TRBV15 and TRBJ2-3; D is ambiguous. Trimming took 0 bases from V and 0 from J, leaving 7 bases between them. The CDR3 loop spans 15 amino acids. Germline assignment: CDR1 LNHNV and CDR2 YYDKDF (reference sequence). The CDR3 spells CATSRDLRSTDTQYF. The DNA of the CDR3 is TGTGCCACCAGCAGAGATCTCAGGAGCACAGATACGCAGTATTTT.

This clonotype has just a few counts. The chain has TRBV10-3 and TRBJ2-5; the D gene could be TRBD1 or TRBD2 (6 bases each). V gave up 3 bases and J gave up 2 bases, with 10 bases separating them. This CDR3 contains 14 residues. Germline V gene lookup returns CDR1 ENHRY and CDR2 SYGVKD. CDR3 residues: CAISDGGTQETQYF. The CDR3 DNA is TGTGCCATCAGTGACGGCGGGACACAAGAGACCCAGTACTTC.

This clonotype was seen once. This chain joins TRBV24-1 and TRBJ1-4; 9 bases map to TRBD1. Germline values: CDR1 KGHDR, CDR2 SFDVKD. Unmatched junction bases numbered 7, after V lost 3 bases and J lost 6 bases. The length of the CDR3 is 16 residues. CDR3 DNA sequence: TGTGCCACCAGTGATGGTGGGAGGGACAGGGATGAAAAACTGTTTTTT. Protein sequence: CATSDGGRDRDEKLFF.

The rearrangement links TRBV7-9 to TRBJ2-5; D unresolved. With 4 bases removed from V and 9 bases from J, the gap between germline ends came to 21 bases. From germline, CDR1 is SEHNR and CDR2 FQNEAQ (reference sequence). The CDR3 has 15 amino acids. CDR3 in amino acids: CASSSGSSPVGAQYF. In DNA form, the CDR3 reads TGTGCCAGCAGCTCCGGCTCGAGCCCGGTTGGGGCCCAGTACTTC.

The V gene is TRBV11-2, the J gene TRBJ2-1, with a weak D call TRBD2 (6 bases). V was cut by 0 bases and J by 5 bases, with 11 bases left in between. CDR1 SGHAT and CDR2 FQNNGV come from the germline V gene. The CDR3 sequence is 15 residues long. CDR3 DNA: TGTGCCAGCAGCTTAGATTTCGGGGGACACAATGAGCAGTTCTTC. It codes for CASSLDFGGHNEQFF.